Each of the 21 T cell receptor beta chains below was sequenced from the same sample in a study of blood T cells in healthy people across ages. A second PCR, run for roughly 7 to 12 cycles, used a sample-barcoded 5' primer plus a J-beta primer mix. Each CDR3 protein gets one entry after TCRdb re-called the 5' RACE reads with MiXCR. The data contain 2 million or so distinct CDR3 sequences, about 50% of them seen just once; the ten biggest clones take up 2.1%. Material: blood. Receptor source: a woman aged 40 to 50 in good health.

Regarding this clonotype: Germline is not matched at one junction end, which may reflect a read error. V and J are TRBV5-1 and TRBJ2-3, with 10 bases lining up with TRBD2. Germline V gene lookup returns CDR1 SGHRS and CDR2 YFSETQ. This CDR3 is built from 17 residues. CDR3 loop: CAGSRTPTSGTTDTQYF. CDR3 DNA: TGCGCCGGCAGTCGGACCCCCACTAGCGGGACCACAGATACGCAGTATTTT.

The gene calls are TRBV21-1 and TRBJ2-7; TRBD2 was called by the table and not checked on the DNA. TRBV21-1 is described as a pseudogene. CDR3 length: 16 amino acids. The DNA for the CDR3 is TGTGCCAGCTTTCGGTCCAGCGGGGGGCCCTTGAATGAGCAGTACTTC. This sequence encodes CASFRSSGGPLNEQYF.

The rearrangement uses TRBV27 and TRBJ2-7; TRBD2 might be the D (7 bases). Germline lookup yields CDR1 MNHEY and CDR2 SMNVEV (reference sequence). CDR3 length: 13 residues. Trimming stripped 7 bases from V and 3 bases from J, with 13 bases between. CDR3 DNA sequence: TGTGCCAGCACGCGTAGGGGGGGCTACGAGCAGTACTTC. Protein product: CASTRRGGYEQYF.

This clonotype was detected many times. The chain combines TRBV12-3 or TRBV12-4 with TRBJ1-2; TRBD1 aligns across 8 bases. Trimming removed 2 bases from V and 4 bases from J; junction bases left unmatched: 3. The CDR3 sequence is 14 residues long. CDR3 sequence (DNA): TGTGCCAGCAGTTTAACAGGGGGAAGCTATGGCTACACCTTC. As protein: CASSLTGGSYGYTF.

This clonotype was seen only a few times. The genes are TRBV12-3 or TRBV12-4 and TRBJ2-7, with a possible D match to TRBD2 (6 bases). The CDR3 contains 14 residues. V was clipped by 5 bases and J by 3 bases, with 14 bases between them. The CDR3 DNA reads as TGTGCCAGCAGTGATCGGACGGGACTCTACGAGCAGTACTTC. The encoded protein is CASSDRTGLYEQYF.

This clonotype was detected a few times. The chain recombines TRBV28 with TRBJ2-3; D gene unclear. CDR1 is MDHEN, CDR2 SYDVKM, per germline. V shed 6 bases and J shed 6 bases, with 7 bases lying between them. The CDR3 extends over 11 amino acids. The CDR3 protein is CASRGWDTQYF. The CDR3 DNA is TGTGCCAGCAGGGGTTGGGATACGCAGTATTTT.

As to this clonotype: Mismatch with germline at one junction end may stem from a read error. The chain recombines TRBV28 with TRBJ2-5, with 10 nucleotides matching TRBD1. CDR3 size: 15 residues. Germline CDR1 and CDR2: MDHEN and SYDVKM. The CDR3 here is CASRQGQGDLETQYF. CDR3 DNA: TGCGCCAGCAGGCAAGGACAGGGGGATTTAGAGACCCAGTACTTC.

V usage is TRBV6-2 or TRBV6-3 and J usage is TRBJ2-1; 10 nucleotides agree with TRBD1. The J call may be wrong; the DNA end is better matched by TRBJ2-7. This CDR3 has 16 residues. Germline values: CDR1 MNHEY, CDR2 SVGEGT. CDR3 sequence reads: CASLRQTGGAYNEQYF. DNA for the CDR3: TGTGCCAGCCTTCGCCAGACAGGGGGCGCCTACAATGAGCAGTACTTC.

Remarks on this clonotype: At one of its ends the junction is not consistent with the germline gene, which may arise from a read error. This chain links TRBV6-1 with TRBJ2-6; D possibly corresponds to TRBD1 (7 bases). This CDR3 region has 11 residues. The germline CDR1 and CDR2 sequences are MNHNS and SASEGT. The CDR3 sequence is CAARGASVLTF. The DNA of the CDR3 is TGTGCGGCCAGGGGGGCCAGCGTCCTGACTTTC.

This chain links TRBV21-1 with TRBJ1-5; whether TRBD1, the table's D call, matches the DNA was not checked. TRBV21-1 is deemed a pseudogene. This CDR3 contains 17 residues. The DNA for the CDR3 is TGTGCCAGCAGCAGAGGTGGGACAGGGGAAGGCAATCAGCCCCAGCATTTT. Residues: CASSRGGTGEGNQPQHF.

This clonotype was seen only a few times. This chain joins TRBV3-1 and TRBJ2-1, with 8 bases fitting TRBD1. Germline values: CDR1 LGHDT, CDR2 YNNKEL (reference sequence). V dropped 4 bases and J dropped 6; count of bases not matched to a gene: 8. The CDR3 extends over 15 amino acids. The CDR3 region has the DNA TGTGCCAGCAGCCGGTGGAGTGGGACAGGCAATGAGCAGTTCTTC. Its translation is CASSRWSGTGNEQFF.

This clonotype appeared many times. V is TRBV29-1 and J is TRBJ2-5; weak D call: TRBD1 (5 bases). Germline assignment: CDR1 SQVTM and CDR2 ANQGSEA. The CDR3 runs 12 residues. V lost 4 bases, J lost 5 bases, and 11 bases lay in between. CDR3 in amino acids: CSVAQGSETQYF. The CDR3 DNA follows: TGCAGCGTTGCCCAGGGAAGTGAGACCCAGTACTTC.

The chain recombines TRBV20-1 with TRBJ2-7; TRBD2 is a possible D gene (5 bases). CDR1 is DFQATT and CDR2 is SNEGSKA in the germline V gene (reference sequence). The CDR3 is 12 residues long. V dropped 3 bases and J dropped 2 bases, with 8 bases sitting between them. The CDR3 nucleotides read TGCAGTGCTAGTCCGGGGACCTACGAGCAGTACTTC. It is translated as CSASPGTYEQYF.

V and J are TRBV9 and TRBJ2-1; TRBD2 agrees at 7 bases. The CDR3 sequence is 18 residues long. V shed 4 bases, J shed 1 base, and the junction held 14 bases outside the gene matches. The germline CDR1 and CDR2 sequences are SGDLS and YYNGEE. The CDR3 loop reads CASSPRRKAGNSYNEQFF. The DNA of the CDR3 is TGTGCCAGCAGCCCACGGAGGAAAGCGGGGAATTCCTACAATGAGCAGTTCTTC.

The chain employs TRBV20-1 and TRBJ2-1; TRBD2 aligns across 12 bases. The germline CDR1 and CDR2 sequences are DFQATT and SNEGSKA (reference sequence). V lost 1 base to trimming and J lost 9 bases; unmatched junction nucleotides: 4. The CDR3 sequence is 14 residues long. CDR3 in DNA: TGCAGTGCTAGAGCTAGCGGGAGGGCCGGTGAGCAGTTCTTC. It is translated as CSARASGRAGEQFF.

To note about this clonotype: One end of the junction varies from germline; a read error may be responsible. The V and J genes are TRBV15 and TRBJ2-7; TRBD2 matches at 9 bases. The J call may be wrong; the DNA end is better matched by TRBJ2-5. This CDR3 is 14 amino acids long. The germline CDR1 and CDR2 sequences are LNHNV and YYDKDF (reference sequence). CDR3 sequence reads: CTTSISGGGETQYF. The CDR3, as DNA: TGTACCACCAGCATTAGCGGGGGAGGGGAGACCCAGTACTTC.

The rearrangement uses TRBV5-1 and TRBJ1-2; D call uncertain. Germline lookup yields CDR1 SGHRS and CDR2 YFSETQ. Trimming removed 8 bases at V and 8 bases at J, with 13 bases between. The CDR3 is 11 residues long. The CDR3 loop reads CARGLGRGYTF. The CDR3 DNA follows: TGCGCCAGAGGATTGGGGAGGGGCTACACCTTC.

The chain has TRBV5-5 and TRBJ2-4; D is unresolved. The DNA end lines up better with TRBJ2-7; the J call may be wrong. The CDR3 runs 12 residues. Germline V gene data show CDR1 as SGHKS and CDR2 as YYEKEE (reference sequence). Written as DNA, the CDR3 is TGTGCCAGCAGCTCCCGGGCAGCCGAGCAGTACTTC. Amino acids: CASSSRAAEQYF.

This rearrangement joins TRBV5-1 to TRBJ2-7; maybe TRBD1 (6 bases). The J call could be wrong; TRBJ2-5 is a better fit for the DNA end. This CDR3 spans 14 amino acids. The germline CDR1 and CDR2 sequences are SGHRS and YFSETQ. In DNA, the CDR3 is TGCGCCAGCAGTACCCAGGGGATGGGGGAGACCCAGTACTTC. It codes for CASSTQGMGETQYF.

There are a few counts of this clonotype. V and J are TRBV20-1 and TRBJ2-1, with 11 nucleotides matching TRBD2. This CDR3 spans 14 amino acids. The trim removed 5 bases at V and 4 bases at J, leaving 4 bases unmatched. Germline CDR1 and CDR2: DFQATT and SNEGSKA (reference sequence). The CDR3 region has the DNA TGCAGTGCTGTTAGACTAGCGGGGTACAATGAGCAGTTCTTC. Protein: CSAVRLAGYNEQFF.

The chain joins TRBV15 to TRBJ2-7; the match to TRBD1 covers 8 bases. CDR1 and CDR2 (germline): LNHNV, YYDKDF (reference sequence). This CDR3 comprises 15 residues. The J segment lost 4 bases and the V segment lost 0 bases, leaving 5 bases of the junction unmatched. CDR3 DNA: TGTGCCACCAGCAGAGAGGGGACAGGTCTGTACGAGCAGTACTTC. Protein sequence: CATSREGTGLYEQYF.